A selection of T cell receptor beta chains follows, all from one sample in a study of cytomegalovirus exposure and HLA in healthy donors. Method: immunoSEQ multiplex PCR; TCRdb's copy keeps in-frame clones and lacks some. The sample contains 130,000 to 150,000 clones, 79% of which appear only once. What was sequenced was PBMCs. The receptors here all came from a young man in good health and CMV-seronegative. Each CDR3 is given with its conserved first and last residue. Each record gives: J gene, D gene, V gene, clone size, CDR3 DNA, CDR3 protein. The D gene is left open where the match is weak. Only some rows state a clone size, as once, few, many or a class for expanded clones.

>TRBJ2-3|TRBD1|TRBV27|-
TGTGCCAGCAGTCCCGGACAGGCCCGACTGCCAGATACGCAGTATTTT
CASSPGQARLPDTQYF
>TRBJ2-3|-|TRBV5-4|-
TGTGCCAGCAGCGCCACGCGGGGGCGCACAGATACGCAGTATTTT
CASSATRGRTDTQYF
>TRBJ1-1|-|TRBV6-6|few
TGTGCCAGCAGTTACTCGAGGAAGGAAGCTTTCTTT
CASSYSRKEAFF
>TRBJ1-2|TRBD1|TRBV19|-
TGTGCCAGTAGTCCGGGGCCTCCGGGACAGGGGAGTTATGGCTACACCTTC
CASSPGPPGQGSYGYTF
>TRBJ1-1|-|TRBV11-3|-
TGTGCCAGCAGCTTAGGGACAGAAGCTTTCTTT
CASSLGTEAFF
>TRBJ2-2|TRBD1|TRBV7-9|-
TGTGCCAGCAGTTTAACAGGGGGCGGTTGGACCGGGGAGCTGTTTTTT
CASSLTGGGWTGELFF
>TRBJ2-7|TRBD2|TRBV11-2|-
TGTGCCAGCAGCTCGGGGGGAGGGTTCTACGAGCAGTACTTC
CASSSGGGFYEQYF
>TRBJ2-4|TRBD1|TRBV6-1|-
TGTGCCACCTCCGGGACAGGGGGCACCAAAAACATTCAGTACTTC
CATSGTGGTKNIQYF
>TRBJ2-2|-|TRBV5-6|-
TGTGCCAGCAGCCCTCTCGGTTCGACAGTTTCCGGGGAGCTGTTTTTT
CASSPLGSTVSGELFF
>TRBJ2-5|-|TRBV9|few
TGTGCCAGCAGCGTAGCTGTCTTAGCCGGAGAGACCCAGTACTTC
CASSVAVLAGETQYF